This T cell receptor (beta chain) was recovered during a study of OX40 agonist ivuxolimab in advanced cancers. Blood draws occurred at baseline, cycle 4 day 1, and cycle 7 day 1. TCRdb's table, derived via immunoSEQ multiplex PCR, lists solely in-frame clones and lacks some. The table shows about 43,000 clones, with approximately 86% occurring only once. A remark on this clone: Its specificity is unknown.

The study, taken as a whole, reports: At 0.1 to 3.0 mg/kg and by week 6, CD4+ and CD8+ T cells in the blood had expanded clonally. Partial responders receiving 0.1-3.0 mg/kg showed among the lowest clonal expansion.

Germline CDR1 reads LNHDA; CDR2 reads SQIVND (reference sequence). CDR3 length: 14 residues. J was trimmed by 4 bases and V by 3 bases; bases with no gene match: 3. V is TRBV19 and J is TRBJ1-5; 7 bases align to TRBD1. This receptor was taken from an adult with an advanced solid tumor such as melanoma, head and neck, liver or kidney cancer. The source material was CD4+ or CD8+ T cells sorted from blood, sampled in a trial of the OX40 agonist ivuxolimab. CDR3 amino acids: CASSMGQPNQPQHF. CDR3 coding DNA: TGTGCCAGTAGTATGGGACAGCCAAATCAGCCCCAGCATTTT.